The 30 T cell receptor beta chains listed next were all sequenced from one sample in a study of T cells after yellow fever vaccination. TCRdb analysed the 5' RACE reads with MiXCR anew, one entry per CDR3 protein. The sample carries hundreds of thousands of distinct CDR3 sequences, less than 20% recorded once. The sample in question was PBMCs, obtained about 5 days after the first yellow fever vaccination. These receptors originate from a man younger than 35 who received the YFV17D yellow fever vaccine.

This clonotype was counted between two and nine times. The chain carries TRBV6-2 or TRBV6-3 and TRBJ2-1, with TRBD1 matching 7 bases. This CDR3 is 13 amino acids long. The germline gives CDR1 MNHEY, CDR2 SVGEGT. The ends lost 8 bases at V and 1 base at J; junction bases unmatched: 2. The CDR3 loop is CASRDSSYNEQFF. CDR3 nucleotide sequence: TGTGCCAGCCGGGACAGTTCCTACAATGAGCAGTTCTTC.

This clonotype has only a few counts. The genes are TRBV20-1 and TRBJ2-5; D unresolved. Germline-derived CDR1 and CDR2 are DFQATT and SNEGSKA (reference sequence). Trimming shortened V by 3 bases and J by 5 bases, and 13 bases separated the two germline ends. The CDR3 sequence is 13 residues long. CDR3 nucleotides: TGCAGTGCTAGGACCATGGCGTCGGAGACCCAGTACTTC. Amino acids: CSARTMASETQYF.

DNA of the CDR3: TGTGCCAGCAGCTTGAGGGGGACGCTCCTATTTTATGGCTACACCTTC. Its translation is CASSLRGTLLFYGYTF. The rearrangement joins TRBV7-9 to TRBJ1-2; the D gene is possibly TRBD1 (6 bases). The CDR3 loop spans 16 amino acids. Germline loops: CDR1 SEHNR, CDR2 FQNEAQ (reference sequence). Trimming took off 3 bases at V and 5 bases at J, with 19 bases between the two ends.

This clonotype was counted a few times. The rearrangement links TRBV12-3 or TRBV12-4 to TRBJ2-7; D possibly corresponds to TRBD1 (5 bases). The CDR3 extends over 14 amino acids. Trimming stripped 5 bases from V and 0 bases from J, with 11 bases between. In nucleotides, the CDR3 is TGTGCCAGCAGTCTTATCAGGGTCTCCTACGAGCAGTACTTC. Its translation is CASSLIRVSYEQYF.

This chain links TRBV20-1 with TRBJ2-3; D is uncertain. Germline V gene lookup returns CDR1 DFQATT and CDR2 SNEGSKA (reference sequence). V was trimmed by 3 bases and J by 6 bases, leaving 13 bases between them. The CDR3 loop spans 13 amino acids. The CDR3 DNA reads TGCAGTGCTAGGGTCGCCATTCGGGATACGCAGTATTTT. The encoded protein is CSARVAIRDTQYF.

This clonotype came up a few times. The chain is built from TRBV19 and TRBJ2-3, with 8 bases that match TRBD1. Unmatched junction bases numbered 6, after V lost 5 bases and J lost 2 bases. This CDR3 comprises 15 residues. CDR1 is LNHDA and CDR2 is SQIVND in the germline V gene (reference sequence). The CDR3 nucleotides are TGTGCCAGTAGTGAGGGGCAGGGGGCCACAGATACGCAGTATTTT. Translated, it gives CASSEGQGATDTQYF.

This clonotype has more than one count but fewer than ten. The chain joins TRBV6-5 to TRBJ2-1; tentatively, D is TRBD2 (6 bases). This CDR3 is 13 amino acids long. The germline V and J ends were trimmed by 2 bases and 8 bases, with 10 bases remaining between them. CDR1 and CDR2 from the germline V gene are MNHEY and SVGAGI. The DNA of the CDR3 is TGTGCCAGCAGTTACCTCCCGGGAGATGAGCAGTTCTTC. This encodes CASSYLPGDEQFF.

This clonotype showed up just a few times. The rearrangement links TRBV24-1 to TRBJ1-1; no clear D gene. V lost 3 bases and J 4 bases, leaving 8 bases between the germline ends. CDR1 is KGHDR, CDR2 SFDVKD, per germline. The CDR3 is 13 residues long. The CDR3 sequence: CATSDTASTEAFF. The CDR3 nucleotides are TGTGCCACCAGTGATACCGCCAGCACTGAAGCTTTCTTT.

The sample holds a few counts of this clonotype. The chain uses TRBV20-1 and TRBJ2-7; D is possibly TRBD1 (5 bases). The CDR3 extends over 14 amino acids. The ends were cut back, 0 bases at V and 0 bases at J, with 9 bases in the middle. CDR1 DFQATT and CDR2 SNEGSKA come from the germline V gene (reference sequence). In nucleotides, the CDR3 is TGCAGTGCTAGAGATCTAGACAGCTCCTACGAGCAGTACGTC. This codes for CSARDLDSSYEQYV.

The chain couples TRBV4-1 to TRBJ2-7; TRBD2 is a possible D gene (5 bases). V lost 3 bases and J lost 1, with 7 bases in between. The CDR3 sequence is 13 residues long. CDR1 MGHRA and CDR2 YSYEKL come from the germline V gene. CDR3 residues: CASSQTGSYEQYF. The CDR3 DNA reads as TGCGCCAGCAGCCAGACGGGGTCCTACGAGCAGTACTTC.

In its sample, this clonotype was seen a few times. The CDR3 nucleotides read TGTGCCAGCAGCATGGACAGCGGGGCCCAGTACTTC. Residues: CASSMDSGAQYF. The chain joins TRBV12-3 or TRBV12-4 to TRBJ2-5; D is perhaps TRBD2 (7 bases). V gave up 6 bases and J gave up 9 bases, with 14 bases separating them. The CDR3 has 12 amino acids.

This clonotype was seen more than once but under ten times. V gene TRBV5-1 combines with J gene TRBJ2-3, with D possibly being TRBD1 (5 bases). Germline V gene data show CDR1 as SGHRS and CDR2 as YFSETQ. The CDR3 runs to 15 residues. V lost 0 bases, J lost 1 base, and 9 bases lay in between. CDR3: CASSLAQGGTDTQYF. CDR3 in DNA: TGCGCCAGCAGCTTGGCGCAGGGTGGCACAGATACGCAGTATTTT.

This sequence joins TRBV7-2 and TRBJ2-7, with unresolved D. The CDR3 extends over 13 amino acids. Trimming left V 2 bases short and J 3 bases short, with 8 bases between. CDR1 SGHTA and CDR2 FQGNSA come from the germline V gene. The CDR3: CASSLLQIYEQYF. Written as DNA, the CDR3 is TGTGCCAGCAGCTTACTACAGATCTACGAGCAGTACTTC.

The rearrangement uses TRBV7-2 and TRBJ2-7, with 11 bases matching TRBD2. Losses at the gene ends were 3 bases for V and 0 bases for J; bases not matched to a gene: 4. The CDR3 totals 16 residues. Germline CDR1 SGHTA, CDR2 FQGNSA. CDR3 loop: CASSFPSGGSSYEQYF. CDR3 sequence (DNA): TGTGCCAGCAGCTTCCCTAGCGGGGGGAGCTCCTACGAGCAGTACTTC.

The chain combines TRBV7-2 with TRBJ1-2; 8 bases agree with TRBD1. V was clipped by 0 bases and J by 7 bases; unmatched bases: 13. The CDR3 is 17 amino acids. CDR1 is SGHTA and CDR2 is FQGNSA in the germline V gene. The CDR3 bases are TGTGCCAGCAGCTTAGCGGGGTCCGGACAGGGCTCCGGTGGCTACACCTTC. This encodes CASSLAGSGQGSGGYTF.

This chain joins TRBV12-3 or TRBV12-4 and TRBJ1-2, with a weak D call TRBD1 (5 bases). Trimming took off 6 bases at V and 4 bases at J, with 12 bases between the two ends. This CDR3 contains 13 residues. The CDR3 DNA reads TGTGCCAGCAGCAAGCAGGGTGCCTATGGCTACACCTTC. Protein: CASSKQGAYGYTF.

The chain joins TRBV12-3 or TRBV12-4 to TRBJ1-2, with 8 positions matching TRBD1. V gave up 5 bases and J gave up 10 bases; unmatched junction bases: 12. CDR3 size: 14 residues. The CDR3 DNA reads as TGTGCCAGCAGTCCGACAGGGGCACGTGGGCTCTACACCTTC. Translated: CASSPTGARGLYTF.

J is TRBJ1-2 and V is TRBV4-1; 7 bases fit TRBD1. The CDR3 runs to 16 residues. In germline, CDR1 is MGHRA, CDR2 YSYEKL. The J segment lost 5 bases and the V segment lost 1 base, leaving 10 bases of the junction unmatched. CDR3 nucleotide sequence: TGCGCCAGCAGCCAAGTAGCTATTGGACAGGCTTATGGCTACACCTTC. Translated, it gives CASSQVAIGQAYGYTF.

The chain recombines TRBV5-1 with TRBJ2-2, with D hard to call. Germline V gene lookup returns CDR1 SGHRS and CDR2 YFSETQ. Trimming removed 2 bases from V and 7 bases from J, with 9 bases in between. The CDR3 contains 13 residues. This CDR3 reads CASSLTAGGELFF. CDR3 in DNA: TGCGCCAGCAGCTTAACGGCAGGCGGGGAGCTGTTTTTT. The full variable domain, in which reference TRBV5-1 and TRBJ2-2 provide the parts outside the CDR3, is KAGVTQTPRYLIKTRGQQVTLSCSPISGHRSVSWYQQTPGQGLQFLFEYFSETQRNKGNFPGRFSGRQFSNSRSEMNVSTLELGDSALYLCASSLTAGGELFFGEGSRLTVL.

The V gene is TRBV7-8, the J gene TRBJ1-1, with 8 bases identical to TRBD1. Germline assignment: CDR1 SGHVS and CDR2 FQNEAQ. The CDR3 loop spans 14 amino acids. V was clipped by 6 bases and J by 3 bases; unmatched bases: 6. The CDR3 loop reads CASRVGQGDTEAFF. The CDR3 DNA is TGTGCCAGCAGAGTAGGACAGGGTGACACTGAAGCTTTCTTT. Complete variable domain (other parts from reference TRBV7-8 and TRBJ1-1): GAGVSQSPRYKVAKRGQDVALRCDPISGHVSLFWYQQALGQGPEFLTYFQNEAQLDKSGLPSDRFFAERPEGSVSTLKIQRTQQEDSAVYLCASRVGQGDTEAFFGQGTRLTVV.

The table lists this clonotype with a few counts. The chain uses TRBV7-2 and TRBJ1-2; D perhaps matches TRBD1 (5 bases). The V gene lost 4 bases and the J gene lost 8 bases, with 14 bases spanning the gap. The CDR3 is 13 amino acids. Germline CDR1 and CDR2: SGHTA and FQGNSA. The DNA of the CDR3 is TGTGCCAGCAGCTCTTCTTGGGCAGGGGGCTACACCTTC. Protein product: CASSSSWAGGYTF.

The V and J genes are TRBV6-1 and TRBJ2-5, with 9 bases fitting TRBD1. The CDR3 totals 16 residues. The J segment lost 5 bases and the V segment lost 1 base, leaving 8 bases of the junction unmatched. Germline V gene data show CDR1 as MNHNS and CDR2 as SASEGT. CDR3 loop: CASSEDWDRAHETQYF. The CDR3 DNA sequence: TGTGCCAGCAGTGAAGACTGGGACAGGGCCCATGAGACCCAGTACTTC.

The rearrangement links TRBV5-1 to TRBJ2-3; D may be TRBD1 (5 bases). Trimming removed 4 bases from V and 0 bases from J, with 12 bases in between. The CDR3 length is 15 residues. Germline CDR1 reads SGHRS; CDR2 reads YFSETQ. The CDR3: CASSLIGVSTDTQYF. CDR3 nucleotide sequence: TGCGCCAGCAGCCTAATAGGGGTTAGCACAGATACGCAGTATTTT.

V and J are TRBV9 and TRBJ2-1, with 10 bases aligning to TRBD1. The CDR3 totals 18 residues. With V trimmed by 0 bases and J by 0 bases, 6 bases remained unmatched. The V gene's germline CDR1 is SGDLS and CDR2 YYNGEE. CDR3 in DNA: TGTGCCAGCAGCGTAGGGGGGACAGGGGATCCCTCCTACAATGAGCAGTTCTTC. It encodes CASSVGGTGDPSYNEQFF.

This clonotype has just a few counts. The V gene is TRBV7-9, the J gene TRBJ1-1, with no clear D. In germline, CDR1 is SEHNR, CDR2 FQNEAQ (reference sequence). Trimming pared 5 bases from V and 2 bases from J, leaving 15 bases between. The CDR3 sequence is 15 residues long. The CDR3 nucleotides read TGTGCCAGCAGCAGCTTCGAAACGGGAAACACTGAAGCTTTCTTT. Translating gives CASSSFETGNTEAFF.

This clonotype came up many times. The chain joins TRBV23-1 to TRBJ2-1; no firm D call. TRBV23-1 carries the ORF label, with uncertain function. The CDR3 spans 12 residues. V lost 4 bases to trimming and J lost 7 bases, with 8 bases between them. CDR3 amino acids: CASSPVGNEQFF. CDR3 nucleotides: TGCGCCAGCAGTCCGGTCGGGAATGAGCAGTTCTTC.

This clonotype was detected a few times. The gene calls are TRBV7-9 and TRBJ2-2, with D uncertain. V was clipped by 4 bases and J by 1 base, with 7 bases between them. This CDR3 is 14 amino acids long. Per the germline V gene, CDR1 is SEHNR and CDR2 is FQNEAQ (reference sequence). CDR3 in DNA: TGTGCCAGCAGCTCCTGGGAGAACACCGGGGAGCTGTTTTTT. Translating gives CASSSWENTGELFF.

CDR3 DNA: TGTGCCAGCAGTAGAGGGACAGGGGGTGACACTGAAGCTTTCTTT. This translates into CASSRGTGGDTEAFF. The V call is TRBV27, the J call TRBJ1-1; TRBD1 matches at 11 bases. Trimming at V came to 5 bases and at J to 3 bases, leaving 5 bases not matched to a gene. Germline CDR1 MNHEY, CDR2 SMNVEV (reference sequence). CDR3 length: 15 residues.

This chain uses TRBV7-9 with TRBJ2-7; D may be TRBD2 (6 bases). Per germline, CDR1 SEHNR and CDR2 FQNEAQ (reference sequence). V was pared by 1 base and J by 3 bases, with 16 bases between. CDR3 size: 16 residues. The CDR3 is CASSLVLAARNYEQYF. The DNA of the CDR3 is TGTGCCAGCAGCTTAGTGTTAGCGGCAAGAAACTACGAGCAGTACTTC.

This sequence joins TRBV3-1 and TRBJ2-7; possible D gene TRBD2, 6 bases. This CDR3 region has 15 residues. Deletions cut 4 bases from V and 3 bases from J, with 16 bases between. Germline CDR1 reads LGHDT; CDR2 reads YNNKEL (reference sequence). CDR3 protein: CASSPSGAGIYEQYF. The CDR3 coding sequence is TGTGCCAGCAGCCCTTCTGGGGCGGGAATCTACGAGCAGTACTTC.